Below, 13 T cell receptor beta chains from the same sample are listed, as sequenced in a study of cytomegalovirus exposure and HLA in healthy donors. The PCR made use of 60 Vbeta and 13 Jbeta primers. Sequencing was performed with immunoSEQ multiplex PCR; in TCRdb, only in-frame clones are kept and a portion is missing. The top ten hold 0.79% of the sample, which has some 110,000 clones, 60% to 80% seen once. The material sequenced was PBMCs. The receptor source for this set is a boy aged 5-17 years in good health and CMV-seronegative.

With regard to this clone: A junction boundary mismatches the germline segment, possibly from a read error. This sequence joins TRBV5-6 and TRBJ1-1, with 9 bases matching TRBD1. The CDR3 is 17 residues long. Per the germline V gene, CDR1 is SGHDT and CDR2 is YYEEEE. This chain's CDR3 is CASSLGQDRGWNAEAFF. CDR3 DNA sequence: TGTGCCAGCAGCTTGGGCCAGGACAGGGGCTGGAACGCTGAAGCTTTCTTT.

This chain links TRBV19 with TRBJ1-1, with 7 nucleotides matching TRBD1. The CDR3 loop spans 13 amino acids. V dropped 6 bases and J dropped 3; count of bases not matched to a gene: 4. The germline CDR1 and CDR2 sequences are LNHDA and SQIVND (reference sequence). The CDR3 region is CASSTGAYTEAFF. CDR3 DNA sequence: TGTGCCAGTAGCACAGGGGCTTACACTGAAGCTTTCTTT.

This clone was picked up a small number of times. The chain has TRBV21-1 and TRBJ2-6; the table names TRBD2, a call not compared with the DNA. TRBV21-1 constitutes a pseudogene. The CDR3 sequence is 15 residues long. CDR3 in DNA: TGTGCCAGCACGGAGGGATGCTCTGGGGCCAACGTCCTGACTTTC. Protein product: CASTEGCSGANVLTF.

This clone was seen only once. The rearrangement joins TRBV5-4 to TRBJ1-1; D may be TRBD1 (6 bases). V lost 3 bases and J 2 bases, leaving 14 bases between the germline ends. Germline CDR1 is SGHNT and CDR2 is YYREEE (reference sequence). CDR3 length: 15 residues. This CDR3 is CASSSPGQRNTEAFF. DNA of the CDR3: TGTGCCAGCAGCTCCCCGGGACAACGAAACACTGAAGCTTTCTTT.

V gene TRBV7-2 combines with J gene TRBJ2-3, with 10 bases identical to TRBD2. The CDR3 totals 16 residues. V lost 1 base and J lost 7; bases outside the gene matches: 8. The V gene's germline CDR1 is SGHTA and CDR2 FQGNSA. The CDR3 DNA is TGTGCCAGCAGCTTAGGACAGCGGGGGGGCCGGAATACGCAGTATTTT. It codes for CASSLGQRGGRNTQYF. Full variable domain (outside the CDR3, taken from reference TRBV7-2 and TRBJ2-3): GAGVSQSPSNKVTEKGKDVELRCDPISGHTALYWYRQSLGQGLEFLIYFQGNSAPDKSGLPSDRFSAERTGGSVSTLTIQRTQQEDSAVYLCASSLGQRGGRNTQYFGPGTRLTVL.

The chain carries TRBV11-2 and TRBJ2-7; perhaps TRBD1 as D (6 bases). The V end lost 5 bases, the J end lost 4 bases, and 18 bases lay between the germline ends. From germline, CDR1 is SGHAT and CDR2 FQNNGV. The CDR3 is 15 amino acids. CDR3 DNA sequence: TGTGCCAGCAGCGACAGACCCGGACAGAGGTACGAGCAGTACTTC. It specifies CASSDRPGQRYEQYF.

The V gene is TRBV11-2, the J gene TRBJ2-7; TRBD2 might be the D (5 bases). The CDR3 loop spans 14 amino acids. Germline CDR1 is SGHAT and CDR2 is FQNNGV. V lost 0 bases, J lost 8 bases, and 14 bases lay in between. As DNA, the CDR3 is TGTGCCAGCAGCTTAGACATCGGCCGGGATCAGCAGTACTTC. Amino acid sequence: CASSLDIGRDQQYF.

The chain recombines TRBV28 with TRBJ2-2, with 7 bases fitting TRBD1. The V gene's germline CDR1 is MDHEN and CDR2 SYDVKM. V trimming: 2 bases; J trimming: 4 bases; junction bases outside the gene matches: 7. CDR3 length: 16 amino acids. The CDR3 protein is CASSLLGGLSTGELFF. CDR3 bases: TGTGCCAGCAGTTTACTAGGGGGCTTGAGCACCGGGGAGCTGTTTTTT.

The J gene is TRBJ1-1, the V gene TRBV10-3; D is uncertain. The ends were cut back, 8 bases at V and 4 bases at J, with 14 bases in the middle. The germline CDR1 and CDR2 sequences are ENHRY and SYGVKD. There are 13 residues in the CDR3. CDR3 DNA: TGTGCCATCTTCGAGGCTTTGGGCACTGAAGCTTTCTTT. Translating it yields CAIFEALGTEAFF.

V is TRBV28 and J is TRBJ2-7; D might be TRBD1 (5 bases). V shed 5 bases and J shed 2 bases, with 19 bases lying between them. The CDR3 runs 16 residues. Germline V lookup: CDR1 MDHEN, CDR2 SYDVKM. The CDR3 region has the DNA TGTGCCAGCAGTCCCGTGCGGACAAGAATCCCCTACGAGCAGTACTTC. This gives the protein CASSPVRTRIPYEQYF.

J is TRBJ1-1 and V is TRBV6-4, with D unresolved. CDR1 is MRHNA, CDR2 SNTAGT, per germline. The V and J ends lost 0 bases and 1 base respectively, with 9 bases between them. The CDR3 is made up of 15 amino acids. CDR3: CASSDSKSGNTEAFF. The CDR3 bases are TGTGCCAGCAGTGACTCGAAGAGTGGGAACACTGAAGCTTTCTTT.

The rearrangement links TRBV5-6 to TRBJ2-3; TRBD2 aligns across 9 bases. J gave up 10 bases and V 5 bases, and 8 bases lay outside the gene matches. The CDR3 consists of 13 residues. Germline-derived CDR1 and CDR2 are SGHDT and YYEEEE. In DNA, the CDR3 is TGTGCCAGCAGTCTAGACGTAGCGGGAGCGCAGTATTTT. Encoded protein: CASSLDVAGAQYF.

This clone was counted between two and nine times. This chain links TRBV10-3 with TRBJ2-3, with 8 bases identical to TRBD1. After removal of 3 bases from V and 3 bases from J, the junction contained 5 bases not matched to a gene. The CDR3 loop spans 15 amino acids. Germline CDR1 and CDR2: ENHRY and SYGVKD. The CDR3: CAISEGRGQTDTQYF. CDR3 DNA: TGTGCCATCAGTGAAGGCAGGGGGCAAACAGATACGCAGTATTTT.